This TCR beta chain was observed in a study of CD8 T cells in ankylosing spondylitis. To note about this clonotype: Its target is not known.

TCRdb re-analysed the 5' RACE reads in MiXCR, keeping a single row per CDR3 protein. The sample lists around 480,000 distinct CDR3 sequences, 17% occurring once. Study-wide results and caveats: Reports of some motif variants in reactive arthritis synovial fluid and blood predate this one. Disease-linked clones were CD8+ and relatively rare in peripheral blood. Seven to nine highly homologous variants made up a TCR beta motif that seemed to typify ankylosing spondylitis blood. Matched synovial fluid from ankylosing spondylitis patients was reported to be enriched for disease-linked clones.

There are 12 residues in the CDR3. V shed 4 bases and J 9 bases; nucleotides not matched to a gene: 7. The germline gives CDR1 SGHRS, CDR2 YFSETQ. The V gene is TRBV5-1, the J gene TRBJ2-7; 7 nucleotides align to TRBD2. The sample comprised blood, either unsorted or a sorted T cell fraction (not recorded which). The origin of this receptor is a male donor with ankylosing spondylitis. The CDR3 nucleotides are TGCGCCAGCAGCGGACTAGAAGGGGTGCAGTACTTC. Translated: CASSGLEGVQYF.